Listed below are T cell receptor beta chains from one sample, sequenced in a study of regulatory T cells in long-lasting Graves disease. Using its own MiXCR run on the multiplex PCR reads, TCRdb lists one record per CDR3 protein. The sample contains fewer than 650,000 distinct CDR3 sequences, about 16% of which appear only once. These sequences were also reported in another study, on T cells in Graves' hyperthyroidism and ophthalmopathy.

The sample consisted of peripheral blood mononuclear cells (PBMCs), taken at new diagnosis, from a patient treated with antithyroid drugs. All receptors come from a man younger than 35 with Graves disease. Each CDR3 is given with its conserved first and last residue. The D gene is left open where the match is weak.

TRBD2	TRBV28	TRBJ2-7	CASSKLAGFYEQYF
.	TRBV19	TRBJ2-7	CASSITTTLAGEQYF
TRBD2	TRBV27	TRBJ2-1	CASSPAGGTDEQFF
.	TRBV7-9	TRBJ2-3	CASSSPQGRESTDTQYF
.	TRBV2	TRBJ2-1	CASRGEGEQFF
.	TRBV5-4	TRBJ2-1	CASSQNTRLGDEQFF
TRBD2	TRBV5-1	TRBJ2-1	CASSFTSGSLPSYNEQFF
.	TRBV4-1	TRBJ1-1	CASSQVVLAEAFF
.	TRBV6-5	TRBJ1-3	CASSYGGELAGNTIYF
TRBD1	TRBV27	TRBJ2-5	CASSLLPPGGDRGQETQYF
TRBD1	TRBV28	TRBJ1-5	CASSPRTGRGQPQHF
.	TRBV5-1	TRBJ1-6	CASSLARGTTNSPLHF
.	TRBV7-3	TRBJ2-3	CASSPRDRTTDTQYF
TRBD2	TRBV11-1	TRBJ2-7	CASSPGGGLYEQYF
.	TRBV12-3/TRBV12-4	TRBJ1-5	CASRPGGNQPQHF
TRBD2	TRBV20-1	TRBJ2-2	CSASGRDTGELFF
TRBD2	TRBV7-9	TRBJ2-1	CASSSLGTSGSMGWNEQFF
TRBD1	TRBV6-1	TRBJ1-2	CASSTPGQGAFGYTF
.	TRBV6-1	TRBJ1-2	CAIARGQVYGYTF
.	TRBV27	TRBJ2-7	CASSLGGFAEQYF
TRBD2	TRBV11-2	TRBJ2-1	CASSFGTSGRRNYNEQFF
.	TRBV7-9	TRBJ2-2	CASSLKRGQNTGELFF
.	TRBV5-1	TRBJ2-3	CASSLKGDRTDTQYF
.	TRBV11-2	TRBJ2-7	CASSRADSAYEQYF
.	TRBV6-5	TRBJ2-2	CASSYSNRAGTGELFF
TRBD2	TRBV9	TRBJ2-5	CASSVEGGLAGVLETQYF
TRBD2	TRBV5-1	TRBJ2-1	CASSFLTGTGGSYNEQFF
.	TRBV30	TRBJ2-1	CAWSWGTSYNEQFF
.	TRBV6-9	TRBJ1-1	CASSSETSRTEAFF
TRBD1	TRBV5-8	TRBJ1-5	CTSRPRQGAGQPQHF
.	TRBV29-1	TRBJ2-7	CSPREGGSYEQYF
.	TRBV4-1	TRBJ1-1	CASSQAEDSLTLGAFF
.	TRBV20-1	TRBJ1-1	CSAIPGIEAFF
TRBD1	TRBV12-3/TRBV12-4	TRBJ2-2	CASNARGQGSAGELFF
TRBD2	TRBV7-9	TRBJ2-5	CASGQSRLAVMETQYF
.	TRBV11-2	TRBJ1-4	CASSLEQGATNEKLFF
TRBD1	TRBV29-1	TRBJ2-1	CSVERGTGGNEQFF
.	TRBV6-2/TRBV6-3	TRBJ2-1	CASSPRVPGVGEQFF
.	TRBV6-1	TRBJ2-5	CACQLLGETQYF
.	TRBV20-1	TRBJ2-2	CSARDPQTGDTGELFF
.	TRBV25-1	TRBJ1-6	CASSSSSSSPLHF
.	TRBV7-9	TRBJ2-1	CASRGGRNEQFF
.	TRBV29-1	TRBJ1-2	CSVDPTSYGYTF
.	TRBV9	TRBJ1-5	CASSVAGRGQPQHF
.	TRBV20-1	TRBJ1-1	CSASRVMNTEAFF
TRBD1	TRBV9	TRBJ2-1	CASSPQGGLNNEQFF
TRBD1	TRBV6-5	TRBJ1-1	CASSYPRDRGGGTEAFF
.	TRBV5-6	TRBJ1-5	CASSSTIQPQHF
.	TRBV5-1	TRBJ2-1	CASSLERDTRF
.	TRBV12-3/TRBV12-4	TRBJ1-1	CASNLGSTAFF
TRBD2	TRBV19	TRBJ2-1	CASSIGTSGSNEQFF
.	TRBV28	TRBJ1-5	CASSVKSAILNQPQHF
.	TRBV12-3/TRBV12-4	TRBJ1-3	CASSRNTIYF